The 27 T cell receptor beta chains in this list originate from one sample, sequenced in a study of cytotoxic CD8 clonotypes in ibrutinib-treated CLL. The table came from immunoSEQ multiplex PCR; TCRdb's copy has only in-frame clones and leaves some out. The sample lists approximately 84,000 clones, about four fifths occurring once. Sequenced material: PBMCs, taken after 12 months of ibrutinib treatment. The source of these receptors is a human donor with chronic lymphocytic leukemia.

V usage is TRBV7-9 and J usage is TRBJ1-5; D is unresolved. Germline V gene data show CDR1 as SEHNR and CDR2 as FQNEAQ (reference sequence). Trimming cost V 3 bases and J 5 bases, with 8 bases left between them. The CDR3 runs to 13 residues. The CDR3 spells CASSLTQDQPQHF. The CDR3 coding sequence is TGTGCCAGCAGCTTGACACAAGATCAGCCCCAGCATTTT.

The rearrangement joins TRBV15 to TRBJ1-2, with 7 bases lining up with TRBD1. With 5 bases clipped from V and 3 bases from J, the junction kept 3 bases outside the gene matches. The germline V gene encodes CDR1 LNHNV and CDR2 YYDKDF (reference sequence). The CDR3 runs to 13 residues. This CDR3 reads CATSEGTDYGYTF. The CDR3 DNA sequence: TGTGCCACCAGCGAGGGGACAGACTATGGCTACACCTTC.

This chain links TRBV7-9 with TRBJ1-1; weak D call: TRBD1 (5 bases). Trimming removed 1 base from V and 3 bases from J, with 9 bases in between. The germline CDR1 and CDR2 sequences are SEHNR and FQNEAQ (reference sequence). The CDR3 contains 14 residues. For the CDR3, the DNA is TGTGCCAGCAGCTTAGGACAGACAGACACTGAAGCTTTCTTT. Protein product: CASSLGQTDTEAFF.

The V gene is TRBV7-9, the J gene TRBJ1-1; 8 positions agree with TRBD1. CDR3 length: 14 amino acids. V gave up 5 bases and J gave up 7 bases; unmatched junction bases: 9. Looked up from germline, CDR1 is SEHNR and CDR2 is FQNEAQ (reference sequence). The CDR3 here is CASSGRGRGGEAFF. For the CDR3, the DNA is TGTGCCAGCAGCGGCAGGGGGCGCGGGGGTGAAGCTTTCTTT.

This rearrangement joins TRBV7-2 to TRBJ2-4; TRBD1 matches at 10 bases. The CDR3 totals 14 residues. Germline V gives CDR1 SGHTA, CDR2 FQGNSA. V trimming: 5 bases; J trimming: 8 bases; junction bases outside the gene matches: 6. In DNA, the CDR3 is TGTGCCAGCAGCGCCGGACAGGGGGTAGACATTCAGTACTTC. It specifies CASSAGQGVDIQYF.

This chain's CDR3 is CASSLVAGASYGEQYF. For the CDR3, the DNA is TGTGCCAGCAGCTTGGTAGCGGGGGCCTCCTACGGCGAGCAGTACTTC. The rearrangement joins TRBV7-2 to TRBJ2-7; TRBD2 matches 9 bases. CDR3 size: 16 residues. After removal of 3 bases from V and 6 bases from J, the junction contained 12 bases not matched to a gene. The V gene's germline CDR1 is SGHTA and CDR2 FQGNSA.

This clone has a single count. The CDR3 bases are TGTGCCAGCTCACCCGACTACCAAGAGACCCAGTACTTC. The encoded protein is CASSPDYQETQYF. The chain employs TRBV18 and TRBJ2-5; D not certain. Trimming took off 3 bases at V and 0 bases at J, with 5 bases between the two ends. CDR3 length equals 13 residues. Germline lookup yields CDR1 KGHSH and CDR2 LQKENI.

This rearrangement joins TRBV28 to TRBJ2-5; TRBD1 or TRBD2 may be the D gene (6 bases each). Trimming pared 2 bases from V and 5 bases from J, leaving 12 bases between. The germline gives CDR1 MDHEN, CDR2 SYDVKM. The CDR3 extends over 14 amino acids. The CDR3 reads CASSLGQGRETQYF. The DNA of the CDR3 is TGTGCCAGCAGTTTAGGGCAGGGGAGGGAGACCCAGTACTTC.

The chain joins TRBV7-3 to TRBJ2-2; D may be TRBD1 or TRBD2 (5 bases each). The CDR3 totals 16 residues. Trimming took off 5 bases at V and 7 bases at J, with 20 bases between the two ends. Germline assignment: CDR1 SGHTA and CDR2 FQGTGA. In nucleotides, the CDR3 is TGTGCCAGCAGCACCCCGGGACCCCACGGGTTCGGGGAGCTGTTTTTT. Residues: CASSTPGPHGFGELFF.

This clone came up a few times. CDR3 loop: CASSPTEPPGNTIYF. The CDR3 region has the DNA TGTGCCAGCAGCCCCACCGAGCCTCCTGGAAACACCATATATTTT. The V and J genes are TRBV7-9 and TRBJ1-3; the D is unclear. Between the trimmed V and J ends, which lost 5 bases and 2 bases, there was a span of 13 bases. CDR1 and CDR2 from the germline V gene are SEHNR and FQNEAQ (reference sequence). This CDR3 region has 15 residues.

This clone was counted a few times. The chain recombines TRBV7-9 with TRBJ1-1, with a possible D match to TRBD1 (6 bases). Per germline, CDR1 SEHNR and CDR2 FQNEAQ (reference sequence). This CDR3 spans 13 amino acids. Between the trimmed V and J ends, which lost 5 bases and 6 bases, there was a span of 13 bases. The CDR3: CASSQRGAAEAFF. CDR3 coding DNA: TGTGCCAGCAGCCAAAGGGGGGCCGCTGAAGCTTTCTTT. The variable domain in full, completed from reference TRBV7-9 and TRBJ1-1, reads DTGVSQNPRHKITKRGQNVTFRCDPISEHNRLYWYRQTLGQGPEFLTYFQNEAQLEKSRLLSDRFSAERPKGSFSTLEIQRTEQGDSAMYLCASSQRGAAEAFFGQGTRLTVV.

This clone was detected once. J is TRBJ2-1 and V is TRBV30; D not certain. This CDR3 region has 12 residues. Trimming took 3 bases from V and 6 from J, leaving 9 bases between them. Looked up from germline, CDR1 is GTSNPN and CDR2 is SVGIG (reference sequence). The DNA of the CDR3 is TGTGCCTGGAGCGACTCTCGCAATGAGCAGTTCTTC. It codes for CAWSDSRNEQFF. Complete variable domain (other parts from reference TRBV30 and TRBJ2-1): SQTIHQWPATLVQPVGSPLSLECTVEGTSNPNLYWYRQAAGRGLQLLFYSVGIGQISSEVPQNLSASRPQDRQFILSSKKLLLSDSGFYLCAWSDSRNEQFFGPGTRLTVL.

The CDR3 sequence is CASSIAGYGYTF. Here the CDR3 DNA reads TGTGCCAGTAGTATAGCCGGATATGGCTACACCTTC. The rearrangement joins TRBV19 to TRBJ1-2; D call uncertain. Germline CDR1 LNHDA, CDR2 SQIVND (reference sequence). The CDR3 has 12 amino acids. V lost 1 base and J 5 bases, leaving 5 bases between the germline ends.

This rearrangement joins TRBV25-1 to TRBJ1-4; TRBD1 is a possible D gene (6 bases). This CDR3 has 14 amino acids. CDR1 is MGHDK and CDR2 is SYGVNS in the germline V gene. Trimming left V 4 bases short and J 4 bases short, with 10 bases between. CDR3 protein: CASSGGGGNEKLFF. DNA for the CDR3: TGTGCCAGCAGTGGGGGGGGCGGTAATGAAAAACTGTTTTTT.

The chain combines TRBV14 with TRBJ2-1; D is possibly TRBD1 or TRBD2 (5 bases each). The germline CDR1 and CDR2 sequences are SGHDN and FVKESK. V was trimmed by 3 bases and J by 2 bases, leaving 14 bases between them. The CDR3 is 16 amino acids. The CDR3 here is CASSQVNRGPYNEQFF. The CDR3 nucleotides read TGTGCCAGCAGCCAGGTTAACCGGGGCCCCTACAATGAGCAGTTCTTC.

The V gene is TRBV5-1, the J gene TRBJ2-3; the match to TRBD2 covers 7 bases. V shed 4 bases and J 2 bases; nucleotides not matched to a gene: 7. CDR1 is SGHRS, CDR2 YFSETQ, per germline. The CDR3 length is 15 residues. Written as DNA, the CDR3 is TGCGCCAGCAGCCCTAGCGGAGACATCACAGATACGCAGTATTTT. It is translated as CASSPSGDITDTQYF.

There are a few counts of this clone. J is TRBJ2-5 and V is TRBV14; 7 bases fit TRBD1. The J segment lost 2 bases and the V segment lost 1 base, leaving 13 bases of the junction unmatched. The CDR3 extends over 18 amino acids. Germline V CDR1 and CDR2: SGHDN, FVKESK. CDR3 DNA sequence: TGTGCCAGCAGCCAAGCCCCCACCGGGACAGCCTTTCAAGAGACCCAGTACTTC. Its protein product is CASSQAPTGTAFQETQYF.

The chain couples TRBV6-1 to TRBJ1-5; 10 bases match TRBD1. V lost 4 bases to trimming and J lost 8 bases; unmatched junction nucleotides: 5. The germline V gene has CDR1 MNHNS and CDR2 SASEGT. The CDR3 extends over 14 amino acids. CDR3 loop: CASSGQGATEPQHF. CDR3 coding DNA: TGTGCCAGCAGTGGACAGGGGGCGACGGAGCCCCAGCATTTT.

This chain uses TRBV7-2 with TRBJ2-1, with 7 bases lining up with TRBD1. With V trimmed by 3 bases and J by 2 bases, 4 bases remained unmatched. The CDR3 has 15 amino acids. Per the germline V gene, CDR1 is SGHTA and CDR2 is FQGNSA. CDR3 loop: CASSFRTGPYNEQFF. The CDR3 DNA sequence: TGTGCCAGCAGCTTCCGGACAGGACCCTACAATGAGCAGTTCTTC.

The chain has TRBV21-1 and TRBJ2-7; TRBD1, the table's D call, lacks a check against the DNA. TRBV21-1 is flagged as a pseudogene. The CDR3 is made up of 15 amino acids. The DNA for the CDR3 is TGTGCCAGCAGCAAGGGGTCGACAGGGTTGCGCGAGCAGTACTTC. Translation gives CASSKGSTGLREQYF.

This clone turned up a few times. The chain recombines TRBV7-9 with TRBJ1-4; TRBD1 aligns across 7 bases. V gave up 4 bases and J gave up 4 bases; unmatched junction bases: 3. CDR1 and CDR2 from the germline V gene are SEHNR and FQNEAQ (reference sequence). The CDR3 is 14 amino acids. The CDR3 sequence is CASSSTGFNEKLFF. The CDR3 nucleotides are TGTGCCAGCAGCTCGACAGGGTTTAATGAAAAACTGTTTTTT.

The V gene is TRBV6-6, the J gene TRBJ2-3; 8 bases align to TRBD2. The V gene end was trimmed by 5 bases and the J gene end by 0 bases; junction bases not matched to a gene: 4. This CDR3 has 15 residues. Germline V CDR1 and CDR2: MNHNY, SVGAGI (reference sequence). CDR3 sequence (DNA): TGTGCCAGCAGTCTTAGCGGGACTAGCACAGATACGCAGTATTTT. Protein product: CASSLSGTSTDTQYF.

The V call is TRBV7-9, the J call TRBJ1-1, with TRBD1 identical over 7 bases. This CDR3 has 14 amino acids. The germline V gene encodes CDR1 SEHNR and CDR2 FQNEAQ (reference sequence). V lost 8 bases to trimming and J lost 0 bases; unmatched junction nucleotides: 6. CDR3 in DNA: TGTGCCAGCGACACAGGGGCCCTGAACACTGAAGCTTTCTTT. This translates into CASDTGALNTEAFF.

This chain uses TRBV5-1 with TRBJ2-1; no definite D call. This CDR3 region has 13 residues. V was shortened by 4 bases and J by 9 bases, with 14 bases between the two germline ends. Germline values: CDR1 SGHRS, CDR2 YFSETQ. The CDR3 reads CASSPRSRIEQFF. The DNA of the CDR3 is TGCGCCAGCAGCCCCCGCTCGAGGATTGAGCAGTTCTTC.

This clone was observed a few times. Within the sample, other DNA sequences also encode this same CDR3. The chain uses TRBV7-2 and TRBJ1-5, with D perhaps TRBD1 (5 bases). V was shortened by 7 bases and J by 2 bases, with 12 bases between the two germline ends. This CDR3 is 14 amino acids long. CDR1 is SGHTA and CDR2 is FQGNSA in the germline V gene. The CDR3 DNA is TGTGCCAGCACCCCCGGGGGGGGCAATCAGCCCCAGCATTTT. It specifies CASTPGGGNQPQHF.

The CDR3 bases are TGTGCCAGCAGCTTTAGGGTGGTAGCGGTCCAGGATACGCAGTATTTT. Translating it yields CASSFRVVAVQDTQYF. The rearrangement joins TRBV7-9 to TRBJ2-3; possible D gene TRBD2, 6 bases. In germline, CDR1 is SEHNR, CDR2 FQNEAQ (reference sequence). Trimming took 3 bases from V and 6 from J, leaving 19 bases between them. This CDR3 contains 16 residues.

This clone turned up a few times. This chain joins TRBV6-1 and TRBJ1-5; TRBD1 matches 7 bases. This CDR3 comprises 15 residues. Germline V lookup: CDR1 MNHNS, CDR2 SASEGT. After removal of 7 bases from V and 6 bases from J, the junction contained 12 bases not matched to a gene. CDR3 coding DNA: TGTGCCAGCACTCCAACAGGGGCGCGCGGTCAGCCCCAGCATTTT. Amino acid sequence: CASTPTGARGQPQHF.